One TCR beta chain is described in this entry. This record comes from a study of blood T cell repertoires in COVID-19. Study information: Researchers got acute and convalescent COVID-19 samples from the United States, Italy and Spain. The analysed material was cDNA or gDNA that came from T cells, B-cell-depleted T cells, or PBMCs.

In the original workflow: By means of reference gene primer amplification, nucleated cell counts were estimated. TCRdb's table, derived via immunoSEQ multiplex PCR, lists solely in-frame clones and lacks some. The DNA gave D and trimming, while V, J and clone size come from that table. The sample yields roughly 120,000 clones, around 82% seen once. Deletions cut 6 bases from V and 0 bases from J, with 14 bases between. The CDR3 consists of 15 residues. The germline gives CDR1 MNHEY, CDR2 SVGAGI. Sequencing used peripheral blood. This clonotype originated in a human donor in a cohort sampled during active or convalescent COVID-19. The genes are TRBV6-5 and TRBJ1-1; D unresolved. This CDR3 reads CASSLRSALNTEAFF. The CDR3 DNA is TGTGCCAGCAGCCTCCGTAGTGCGCTGAACACTGAAGCTTTCTTT.